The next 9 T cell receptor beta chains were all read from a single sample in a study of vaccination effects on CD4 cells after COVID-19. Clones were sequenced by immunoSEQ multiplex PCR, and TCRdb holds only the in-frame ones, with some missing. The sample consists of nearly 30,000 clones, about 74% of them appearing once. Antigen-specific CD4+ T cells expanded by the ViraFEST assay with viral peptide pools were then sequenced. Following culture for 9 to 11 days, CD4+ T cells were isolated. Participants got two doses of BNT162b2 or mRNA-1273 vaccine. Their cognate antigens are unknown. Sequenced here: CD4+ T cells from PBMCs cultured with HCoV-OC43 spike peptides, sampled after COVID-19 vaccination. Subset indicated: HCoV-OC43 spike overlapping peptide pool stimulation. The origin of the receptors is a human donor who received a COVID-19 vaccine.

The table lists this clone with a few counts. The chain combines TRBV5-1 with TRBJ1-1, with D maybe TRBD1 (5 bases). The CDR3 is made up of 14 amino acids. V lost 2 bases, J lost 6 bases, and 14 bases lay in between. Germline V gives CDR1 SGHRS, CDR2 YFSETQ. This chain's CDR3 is CASSLTGTAAEAFF. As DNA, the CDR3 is TGCGCCAGCAGCTTAACCGGGACGGCCGCTGAAGCTTTCTTT.

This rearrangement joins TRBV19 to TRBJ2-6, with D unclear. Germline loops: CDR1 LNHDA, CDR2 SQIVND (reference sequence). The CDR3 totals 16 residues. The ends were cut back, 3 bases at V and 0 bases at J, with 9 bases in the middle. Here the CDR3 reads CASSIPRSSGANVLTF. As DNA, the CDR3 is TGTGCCAGTAGTATCCCCCGAAGCTCTGGGGCCAACGTCCTGACTTTC.

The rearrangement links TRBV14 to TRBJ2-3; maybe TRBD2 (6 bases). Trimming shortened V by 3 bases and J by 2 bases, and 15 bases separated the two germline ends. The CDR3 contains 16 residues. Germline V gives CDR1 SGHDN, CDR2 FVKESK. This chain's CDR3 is CASSQVGRGLTDTQYF. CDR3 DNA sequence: TGTGCCAGCAGCCAGGTGGGGCGGGGCCTCACAGATACGCAGTATTTT. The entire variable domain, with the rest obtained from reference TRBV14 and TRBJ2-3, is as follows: EAGVTQFPSHSVIEKGQTVTLRCDPISGHDNLYWYRRVMGKEIKFLLHFVKESKQDESGMPNNRFLAERTGGTYSTLKVQPAELEDSGVYFCASSQVGRGLTDTQYFGPGTRLTVL.

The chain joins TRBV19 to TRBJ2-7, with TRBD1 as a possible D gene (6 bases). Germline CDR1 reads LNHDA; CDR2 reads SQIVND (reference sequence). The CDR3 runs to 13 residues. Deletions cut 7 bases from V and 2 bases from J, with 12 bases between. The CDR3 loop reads CASTDRQAYEQYF. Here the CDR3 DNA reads TGTGCCAGTACCGATCGACAGGCCTACGAGCAGTACTTC.

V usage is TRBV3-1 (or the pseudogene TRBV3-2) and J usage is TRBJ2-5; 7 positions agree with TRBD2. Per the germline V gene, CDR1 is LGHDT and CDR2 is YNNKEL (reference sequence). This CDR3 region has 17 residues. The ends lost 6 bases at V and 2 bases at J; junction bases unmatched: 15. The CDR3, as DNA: TGTGCCAGCAGTCCGACCCCCAAGACTAGCAGGCAAGAGACCCAGTACTTC. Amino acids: CASSPTPKTSRQETQYF.

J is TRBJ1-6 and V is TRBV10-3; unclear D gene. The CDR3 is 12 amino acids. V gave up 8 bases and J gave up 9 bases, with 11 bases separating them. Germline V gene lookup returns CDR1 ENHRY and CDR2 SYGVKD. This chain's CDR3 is CAIRAPGSPLHF. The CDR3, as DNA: TGTGCCATCCGGGCCCCAGGTTCACCCCTCCACTTT.

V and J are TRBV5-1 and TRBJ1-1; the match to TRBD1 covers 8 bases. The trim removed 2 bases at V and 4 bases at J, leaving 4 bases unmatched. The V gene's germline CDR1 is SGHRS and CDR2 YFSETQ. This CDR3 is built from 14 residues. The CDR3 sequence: CASSLRQGATEAFF. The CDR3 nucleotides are TGCGCCAGCAGCTTAAGGCAGGGGGCCACTGAAGCTTTCTTT. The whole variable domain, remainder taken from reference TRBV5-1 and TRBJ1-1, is KAGVTQTPRYLIKTRGQQVTLSCSPISGHRSVSWYQQTPGQGLQFLFEYFSETQRNKGNFPGRFSGRQFSNSRSEMNVSTLELGDSALYLCASSLRQGATEAFFGQGTRLTVV.

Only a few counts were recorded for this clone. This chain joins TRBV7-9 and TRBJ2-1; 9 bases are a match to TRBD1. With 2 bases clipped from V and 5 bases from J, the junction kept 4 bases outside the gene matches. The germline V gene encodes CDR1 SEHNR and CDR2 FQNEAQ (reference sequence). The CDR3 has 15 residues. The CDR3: CASSLSGTGNNEQFF. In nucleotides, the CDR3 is TGTGCCAGCAGCTTATCCGGGACAGGGAACAATGAGCAGTTCTTC.

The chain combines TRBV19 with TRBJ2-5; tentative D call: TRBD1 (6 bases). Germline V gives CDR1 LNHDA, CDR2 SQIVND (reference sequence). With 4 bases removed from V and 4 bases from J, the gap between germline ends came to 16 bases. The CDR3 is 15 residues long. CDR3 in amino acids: CASSTGQYMGETQYF. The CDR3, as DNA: TGTGCCAGTAGTACGGGACAATATATGGGAGAGACCCAGTACTTC. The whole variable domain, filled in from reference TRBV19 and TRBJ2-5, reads DGGITQSPKYLFRKEGQNVTLSCEQNLNHDAMYWYRQDPGQGLRLIYYSQIVNDFQKGDIAEGYSVSREKKESFPLTVTSAQKNPTAFYLCASSTGQYMGETQYFGPGTRLLVL.